This T cell receptor (beta chain) is from a study of T cell repertoires in cytomegalovirus infection (dated by TCRdb to about 2019). For the study in its entirety: Donor HLA type was relevant to the analysis, as public TCR beta signatures indicated carriage of CMV infection together with the matching HLA type. General study outcomes and caveats: In the ex vivo response, HLA-C-restricted CMV-specific TCR beta clonotypes were dominant, and in two of eight donors the single most frequent clonotype came from this HLA-C-restricted group. Cumulative frequency of public TCR beta family members discriminated carriers of CMV infection plus the relevant HLA type in this cohort and an independent roughly 320-donor cohort.

For CDR1 and CDR2, the germline V gene lists SNHLY and FYNNEI. From the cysteine through the phenylalanine, the CDR3 covers 14 amino acids. The kept DNA is CDR3 alone, 42 bases in frame from the first base. The germline V end is reduced by 1 base and the J end by 7 bases; junction bases left unmatched: 5. These reads were obtained on an Illumina HiSeq 1500. In-frame beta chains were kept once TCRdb had trimmed the public reads at Q25 with fastp and called clones with MiXCR. Every distinct CDR3 protein forms one entry, paired with its most common genes and DNA. The sample table lists just over 300,000 distinct CDR3 sequences, 15% to 20% of them with a count of one. The ten most abundant clones make up around 12% of the sample. This clonotype was observed a few times. Its antigen is currently not known. Per-base qualities were not stored, and no clone one base away is much larger.

In this chain, TRBV2 is recombined with TRBJ1-2; 8 central bases correspond to TRBD1. The sample taken for sequencing was PBMCs. This clonotype was obtained from a human donor in good health (CMV status not recorded). Some clones in this sample may be carry-over from other donors' samples. The sequenced DNA is TGTGCCAGCAGTGAAGGCAGGGGGCTATCTGGCTACACCTTC. The translation is CASSEGRGLSGYTF.